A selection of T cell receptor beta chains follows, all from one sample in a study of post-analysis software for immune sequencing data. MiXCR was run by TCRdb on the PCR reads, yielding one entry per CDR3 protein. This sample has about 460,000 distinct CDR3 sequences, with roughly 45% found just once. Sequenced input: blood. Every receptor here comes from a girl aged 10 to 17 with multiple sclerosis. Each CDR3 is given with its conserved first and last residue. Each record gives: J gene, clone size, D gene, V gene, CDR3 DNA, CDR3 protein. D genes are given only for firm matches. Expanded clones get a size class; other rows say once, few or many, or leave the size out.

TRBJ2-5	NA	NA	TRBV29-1	TGCAGCGTTGAGGCCGCCAGGACGCAAGAGACCCAGTACTTC	CSVEAARTQETQYF
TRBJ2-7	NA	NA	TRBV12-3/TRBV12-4	TGTGCCAGCAGTTTAAAGGACTACTACGAGCAGTACTTC	CASSLKDYYEQYF
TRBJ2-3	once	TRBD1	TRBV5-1	TGCGCCAGCAGCTCATCCGACGGACAGGGGGCCTTGGATACGCAGTATTTT	CASSSSDGQGALDTQYF
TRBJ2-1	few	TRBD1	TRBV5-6	TGTGCCAGCAGCTTGAGGGACAGGGTTTTCAATGAGCAGTTCTTC	CASSLRDRVFNEQFF
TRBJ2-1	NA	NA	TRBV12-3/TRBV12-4	TGTGCCAGCAGTTTTGGGCTAGCTGGGGTAGATGAGCAGTTCTTC	CASSFGLAGVDEQFF
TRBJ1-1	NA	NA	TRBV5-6	TGTGCCAGCAGCGACCCGGGACACTTGAACACTGAAGCTTTCTTT	CASSDPGHLNTEAFF
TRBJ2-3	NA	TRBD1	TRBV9	TGTGCCAGCAGCGTAGCGGGACAGGGCTATACGCAGTATTTT	CASSVAGQGYTQYF
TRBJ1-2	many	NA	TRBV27	TGTGCCAGCAGTCCGACCGGGAACTATGGCTACACCTTC	CASSPTGNYGYTF
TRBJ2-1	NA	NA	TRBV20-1	TGCAGTGCTAGATTCCGGGGGCCAGGCCTCTCCTACAATGAGCAGTTCTTC	CSARFRGPGLSYNEQFF
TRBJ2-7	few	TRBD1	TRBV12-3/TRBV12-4	TGTGCCAGCAGTGATAGATTGAGGACAGGTCGCTACGAGCAGTACTTC	CASSDRLRTGRYEQYF
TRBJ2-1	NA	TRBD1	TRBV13	TGTGCCAGCAGCTTAGTCATTGGGGACAGGAATAACAACAATGAGCAGTTCTTC	CASSLVIGDRNNNNEQFF
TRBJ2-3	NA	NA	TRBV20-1	TGCAGTGCCAAGGAGGCTCGCCAGGGCACAGATACGCAGTATTTT	CSAKEARQGTDTQYF
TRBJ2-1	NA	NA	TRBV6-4	TGTGCCAGCAGTGATAGGGACTACAATGAGCAGTTCTTC	CASSDRDYNEQFF
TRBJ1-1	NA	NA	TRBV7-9	TGTGCCAGCAGCTTAACTATCGGACAGCAGAACACTGAAGCTTTCTTT	CASSLTIGQQNTEAFF
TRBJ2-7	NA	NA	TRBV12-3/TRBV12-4	TGTGCCAGCAGTTTAGAGCGTGTGGCCGAGCAGTACTTC	CASSLERVAEQYF
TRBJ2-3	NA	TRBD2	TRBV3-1	TGTGCCAGCAGCCAGCATGCTAGCGGGAGGTCAGCCGATACGCAGTATTTT	CASSQHASGRSADTQYF
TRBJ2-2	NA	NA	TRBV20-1	TGCAGTGCTCCCCGGACGGATAACACCGGGGAGCTGTTTTTT	CSAPRTDNTGELFF
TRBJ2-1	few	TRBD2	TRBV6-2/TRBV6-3	TGTGCCACCGCCCGGGGGGACTACAATGAGCAGTTCTTC	CATARGDYNEQFF